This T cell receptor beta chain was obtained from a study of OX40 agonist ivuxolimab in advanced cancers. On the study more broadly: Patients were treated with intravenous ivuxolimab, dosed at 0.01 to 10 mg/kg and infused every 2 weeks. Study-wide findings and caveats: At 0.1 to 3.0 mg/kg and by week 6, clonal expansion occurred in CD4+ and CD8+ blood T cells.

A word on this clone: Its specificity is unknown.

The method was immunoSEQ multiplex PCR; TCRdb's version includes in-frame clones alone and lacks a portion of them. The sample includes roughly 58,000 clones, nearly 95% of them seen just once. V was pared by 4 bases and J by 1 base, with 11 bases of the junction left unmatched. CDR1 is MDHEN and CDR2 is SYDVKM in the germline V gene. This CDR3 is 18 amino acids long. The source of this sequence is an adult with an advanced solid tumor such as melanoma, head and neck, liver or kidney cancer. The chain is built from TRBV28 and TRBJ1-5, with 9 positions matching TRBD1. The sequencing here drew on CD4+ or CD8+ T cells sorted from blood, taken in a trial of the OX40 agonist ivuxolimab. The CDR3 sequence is CASSWDRVDQTSNQPQHF. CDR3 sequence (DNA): TGTGCCAGCAGTTGGGACAGGGTCGATCAAACAAGCAATCAGCCCCAGCATTTT.